The source of this T cell receptor (beta chain) is a study of blood T cell repertoires in COVID-19. Study information: In each case, the material was cDNA or gDNA derived from T cells, B-cell-depleted T cells, or PBMCs.

After removal of 6 bases from V and 2 bases from J, the junction contained 9 bases not matched to a gene. Germline loops: CDR1 ENHRY, CDR2 SYGVKD. There are 16 residues in the CDR3. A Seattle source enrolled patients during active infection and followed them longitudinally. The data were produced by immunoSEQ multiplex PCR, yet TCRdb's version contains in-frame clones alone and is incomplete. The sample yields a few hundred thousand clones, 90% seen once. The sample taken for sequencing was peripheral blood. This TCR was recovered from a woman aged 25 to 45 with COVID-19, enrolled during active disease. The V gene is TRBV10-3, the J gene TRBJ2-1; 8 nucleotides align to TRBD2. CDR3 sequence: CAISPQREPPYNEQFF. For the CDR3, the DNA is TGTGCCATCAGCCCACAGCGGGAGCCACCCTACAATGAGCAGTTCTTC.